This T cell receptor beta chain was sequenced during a study of T-cell memory formation after mild COVID-19. The overall study: The two donors had largely donor-specific TCR clusters. Study-wide findings and caveats: Cross-reactive memory appears to have joined, as suggested by some responding clones showing up in pre-infection memory.

For this clonotype: Antigen: not known.

The CDR3 runs to 14 residues. V lost 7 bases, J lost 2 bases, and 12 bases lay in between. Germline V gives CDR1 ENHRY, CDR2 SYGVKD. The TCR alpha and TCR beta cDNA libraries, bearing sample barcodes and UMIs, were generated by 5'RACE using constant-segment primers. TCRdb called the 5' RACE reads again in MiXCR, with one record for every CDR3 protein. The sample records fewer than 200,000 distinct CDR3 sequences, roughly 20% being singletons. This chain uses TRBV10-3 with TRBJ2-4; D may be TRBD2 (6 bases). This TCR came from a man between 18 and 29 years old who had mild COVID-19 (a few samples of this study predate the infection). Cell type and time point are not known. Sequencing was performed on PBMCs or a T cell subset sorted from them (not recorded which). CDR3 DNA sequence: TGTGCCATCATGGCGGCGGGGTCCAAAAACATTCAGTACTTC. This gives the protein CAIMAAGSKNIQYF.